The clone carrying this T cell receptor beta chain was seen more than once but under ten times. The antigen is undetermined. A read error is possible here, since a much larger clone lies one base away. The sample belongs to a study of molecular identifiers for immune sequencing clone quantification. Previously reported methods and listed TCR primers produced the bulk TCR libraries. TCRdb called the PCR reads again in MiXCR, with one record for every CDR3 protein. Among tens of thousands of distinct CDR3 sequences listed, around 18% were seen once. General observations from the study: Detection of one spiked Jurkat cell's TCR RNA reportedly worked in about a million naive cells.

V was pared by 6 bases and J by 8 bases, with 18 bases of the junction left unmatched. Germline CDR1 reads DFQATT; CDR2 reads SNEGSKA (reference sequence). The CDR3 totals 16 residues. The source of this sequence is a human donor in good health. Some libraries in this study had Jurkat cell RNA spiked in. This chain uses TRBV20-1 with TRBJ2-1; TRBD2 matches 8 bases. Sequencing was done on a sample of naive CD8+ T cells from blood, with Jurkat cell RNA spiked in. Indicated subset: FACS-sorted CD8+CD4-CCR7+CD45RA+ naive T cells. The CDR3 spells CSAEPSGTRNCDEQFF. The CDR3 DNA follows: TGCAGTGCCGAACCCTCCGGGACTAGGAATTGCGATGAGCAGTTCTTC.